Below are 25 T cell receptor beta chains sequenced from a single sample in a study of blood T cell repertoires in COVID-19. The data were produced by immunoSEQ multiplex PCR, yet TCRdb's version contains in-frame clones alone and is incomplete. The sample includes around 320,000 clones, about 91% seen only once; the top ten take over 6%. Sequenced sample: peripheral blood. The receptors shown here come from a woman between 25 and 40 years old who had recovered from COVID-19.

This clone was observed a few times. The chain joins TRBV10-3 to TRBJ2-2; maybe TRBD1 (6 bases). Trimming cost V 3 bases and J 1 base, with 9 bases left between them. The CDR3 extends over 15 amino acids. Germline V gives CDR1 ENHRY, CDR2 SYGVKD. The CDR3 reads CAISDGTLNTGELFF. CDR3 nucleotide sequence: TGTGCCATCAGTGATGGGACATTGAACACCGGGGAGCTGTTTTTT.

The chain is built from TRBV6-5 and TRBJ1-2; 10 nucleotides agree with TRBD1. From germline, CDR1 is MNHEY and CDR2 SVGAGI. The CDR3 has 14 amino acids. V trimming: 6 bases; J trimming: 8 bases; junction bases outside the gene matches: 9. The CDR3: CASRGTGDAGGYTF. In DNA form, the CDR3 reads TGTGCCAGCAGGGGGACAGGGGATGCGGGCGGCTACACCTTC.

J is TRBJ2-2 and V is TRBV12-3 or TRBV12-4; 8 nucleotides align to TRBD1. The CDR3 has 13 residues. V lost 8 bases and J lost 5; bases outside the gene matches: 4. CDR3 in amino acids: CASLTGATGELFF. The DNA for the CDR3 is TGTGCCAGCCTGACAGGGGCTACCGGGGAGCTGTTTTTT.

Here the CDR3 reads CASSIFSGTGIWADTQYF. The CDR3 bases are TGTGCCAGCAGTATATTCTCCGGGACAGGGATATGGGCAGATACGCAGTATTTT. The chain is built from TRBV28 and TRBJ2-3, with 9 bases matching TRBD1. V lost 5 bases, J lost 4 bases, and 16 bases stayed unmatched. Germline V CDR1 and CDR2: MDHEN, SYDVKM. This CDR3 region has 18 residues.

This chain links TRBV7-9 with TRBJ1-2; D is ambiguous. There are 13 residues in the CDR3. The ends were cut back, 5 bases at V and 0 bases at J, with 7 bases in the middle. Per the germline V gene, CDR1 is SEHNR and CDR2 is FQNEAQ (reference sequence). This CDR3 is CASSAQANYGYTF. CDR3 nucleotides: TGTGCCAGCAGCGCGCAGGCTAACTATGGCTACACCTTC.

V gene TRBV9 combines with J gene TRBJ2-2, with 9 bases that match TRBD2. Germline V gene data show CDR1 as SGDLS and CDR2 as YYNGEE. J was trimmed by 2 bases and V by 4 bases; bases with no gene match: 6. This CDR3 is built from 16 residues. CDR3: CASSLRTSANTGELFF. CDR3 sequence (DNA): TGTGCCAGCAGCCTTAGGACTAGCGCCAACACCGGGGAGCTGTTTTTT. Filled out from reference TRBV9 and TRBJ2-2, the complete variable domain reads DSGVTQTPKHLITATGQRVTLRCSPRSGDLSVYWYQQSLDQGLQFLIQYYNGEERAKGNILERFSAQQFPDLHSELNLSSLELGDSALYFCASSLRTSANTGELFFGEGSRLTVL.

This chain links TRBV7-6 with TRBJ1-3; D is unclear. This CDR3 contains 15 residues. Trimming removed 5 bases from V and 4 bases from J, with 15 bases in between. From germline, CDR1 is SGHVS and CDR2 FNYEAQ. CDR3 protein: CASSPDAGRGNTIYF. The DNA for the CDR3 is TGTGCCAGCAGCCCAGATGCGGGGAGAGGAAACACCATATATTTT.

Comment on this clone: The identical CDR3 is also encoded by other nucleotide sequences in the sample. This sequence joins TRBV18 and TRBJ1-1; tentative D call: TRBD1 (6 bases). CDR1 is KGHSH, CDR2 LQKENI, per germline. CDR3 length equals 12 residues. Trimming cost V 3 bases and J 8 bases, with 10 bases left between them. The CDR3 sequence: CASSPLQGEAFF. The DNA of the CDR3 is TGTGCCAGCTCACCTCTACAGGGCGAAGCTTTCTTT.

The chain joins TRBV19 to TRBJ2-1; 7 nucleotides line up with TRBD1. Germline CDR1 is LNHDA and CDR2 is SQIVND (reference sequence). This CDR3 has 15 amino acids. Trimming took 5 bases from V and 8 from J; bases not matched to a gene: 12. The chain's CDR3 is CASSPYPRDRDEQFF. The DNA for the CDR3 is TGTGCCAGTAGTCCCTATCCGAGAGACAGGGATGAGCAGTTCTTC.

The chain links TRBV30 to TRBJ1-1; D unclear. CDR3 size: 12 residues. V was pared by 0 bases and J by 12 bases, with 14 bases between. Per the germline V gene, CDR1 is GTSNPN and CDR2 is SVGIG (reference sequence). The chain's CDR3 is CAWSVPPLETFF. As DNA, the CDR3 is TGTGCCTGGAGTGTACCCCCCTTAGAGACTTTCTTT. Variable domain in full (rest from reference TRBV30 and TRBJ1-1): SQTIHQWPATLVQPVGSPLSLECTVEGTSNPNLYWYRQAAGRGLQLLFYSVGIGQISSEVPQNLSASRPQDRQFILSSKKLLLSDSGFYLCAWSVPPLETFFGQGTRLTVV.

This CDR3 is CASSAESGYEQYF. The CDR3 nucleotides are TGTGCCAGCAGCGCCGAGTCCGGGTACGAGCAGTACTTC. This chain connects TRBV9 to TRBJ2-7, with D unresolved. Germline V lookup: CDR1 SGDLS, CDR2 YYNGEE. This CDR3 is built from 13 residues. V was trimmed by 3 bases and J by 4 bases, leaving 11 bases between them.

V gene TRBV7-2 combines with J gene TRBJ2-7, with unresolved D. This CDR3 is built from 13 residues. Trimming shortened V by 1 base and J by 0 bases, and 4 bases separated the two germline ends. CDR1 and CDR2 (germline): SGHTA, FQGNSA. The CDR3 loop is CASSLDSSYEQYF. CDR3 coding DNA: TGTGCCAGCAGCTTAGACAGCTCCTACGAGCAGTACTTC.

This chain links TRBV6-2 or TRBV6-3 with TRBJ1-1; D is ambiguous. CDR1 is MNHEY, CDR2 SVGEGT, per germline. This CDR3 region has 12 residues. V lost 3 bases and J lost 3, with 5 bases in between. DNA of the CDR3: TGTGCCAGCAGTTATTCGTACACTGAAGCTTTCTTT. Encoded protein: CASSYSYTEAFF.

The chain combines TRBV7-2 with TRBJ1-3; TRBD1 matches 10 bases. The CDR3 runs to 15 residues. Germline V CDR1 and CDR2: SGHTA, FQGNSA. The ends lost 4 bases at V and 6 bases at J; junction bases unmatched: 6. In DNA form, the CDR3 reads TGTGCCAGCAGCTCCGACAGGGGGCTGGAAAACACCATATATTTT. It codes for CASSSDRGLENTIYF.

The chain carries TRBV6-5 and TRBJ1-5; D is possibly TRBD1 (5 bases). V dropped 8 bases and J dropped 9 bases, with 11 bases sitting between them. Germline V lookup: CDR1 MNHEY, CDR2 SVGAGI. The CDR3 is 11 amino acids. CDR3 DNA: TGTGCCAGCGCCGGTGGGGCGCCCCAGCATTTT. Protein sequence: CASAGGAPQHF.

The rearrangement uses TRBV5-5 and TRBJ2-7; possibly TRBD2 for D (5 bases). In germline, CDR1 is SGHKS, CDR2 YYEKEE (reference sequence). CDR3 size: 14 residues. V lost 0 bases, J lost 5 bases, and 12 bases lay in between. CDR3 nucleotides: TGTGCCAGCAGCTTGGCGCCGGGGATCAACGAGCAGTACTTC. Amino acid sequence: CASSLAPGINEQYF. Filled out from reference TRBV5-5 and TRBJ2-7, the complete variable domain reads DAGVTQSPTHLIKTRGQQVTLRCSPISGHKSVSWYQQVLGQGPQFIFQYYEKEERGRGNFPDRFSARQFPNYSSELNVNALLLGDSALYLCASSLAPGINEQYFGPGTRLTVT.

The chain uses TRBV27 and TRBJ2-7, with D maybe TRBD2 (5 bases). CDR1 and CDR2 (germline): MNHEY, SMNVEV (reference sequence). The germline V and J ends were trimmed by 3 bases and 3 bases, with 12 bases remaining between them. This CDR3 has 14 amino acids. CDR3 nucleotide sequence: TGTGCCAGCAGTTTTCGGAGAGGGAACTACGAGCAGTACTTC. Encoded protein: CASSFRRGNYEQYF.

In this sample, this clone turned up once. The chain joins TRBV18 to TRBJ2-5, with 7 bases matching TRBD1. J was trimmed by 3 bases and V by 0 bases; bases with no gene match: 7. This CDR3 comprises 16 residues. Germline V gene sequence: CDR1 KGHSH, CDR2 LQKENI. The CDR3 DNA follows: TGTGCCAGCTCACCACCCCTATTGACAGGGAAAGAGACCCAGTACTTC. Translation: CASSPPLLTGKETQYF.

This sequence joins TRBV21-1 and TRBJ1-2. TRBV21-1 is shown as a pseudogene. This CDR3 contains 21 residues. CDR3 DNA: TGTGCCAGCAGCAAGGGTTTTGATAAGAGGTGGGGGGATCTTGAGAGCTATGGCTACACCTTC. The encoded protein is CASSKGFDKRWGDLESYGYTF.

The chain employs TRBV28 and TRBJ1-2, with TRBD1 matching over 8 bases. This CDR3 comprises 16 residues. The germline V gene has CDR1 MDHEN and CDR2 SYDVKM. After removal of 2 bases from V and 4 bases from J, the junction contained 9 bases not matched to a gene. As DNA, the CDR3 is TGTGCCAGCAGTTTAAAGGACAGGGCACTATCCTATGGCTACACCTTC. Translated: CASSLKDRALSYGYTF.

The gene calls are TRBV19 and TRBJ1-2; D gene uncertain. The germline V and J ends were trimmed by 6 bases and 1 base, with 12 bases remaining between them. Germline CDR1 LNHDA, CDR2 SQIVND (reference sequence). The CDR3 has 14 residues. The CDR3 nucleotides are TGTGCCAGTAGCCAATCGAGCCTTAACTATGGCTACACCTTC. This gives the protein CASSQSSLNYGYTF.

This chain links TRBV7-8 with TRBJ2-7, with D perhaps TRBD1 (5 bases). Per the germline V gene, CDR1 is SGHVS and CDR2 is FQNEAQ. Trimming took 1 base from V and 0 from J, leaving 10 bases between them. The CDR3 extends over 15 amino acids. The CDR3 DNA reads TGTGCCAGCAGCTTAGTCCCAGGGCACTCCTACGAGCAGTACTTC. Translated: CASSLVPGHSYEQYF.

V gene TRBV2 combines with J gene TRBJ1-6, with unresolved D. The CDR3 contains 15 residues. V gave up 4 bases and J gave up 0 bases, with 7 bases separating them. The germline CDR1 and CDR2 sequences are SNHLY and FYNNEI. This chain's CDR3 is CASSVESSYNSPLHF. The DNA for the CDR3 is TGTGCCAGCAGTGTAGAAAGCTCCTATAATTCACCCCTCCACTTT.

The V and J genes are TRBV5-4 and TRBJ1-1; D is undetermined. V was cut by 0 bases and J by 7 bases, with 10 bases left in between. Germline values: CDR1 SGHNT, CDR2 YYREEE (reference sequence). CDR3 length: 13 residues. The CDR3 nucleotides are TGTGCCAGCAGCTTGGCCACCGGGTATGAAGCTTTCTTT. Encoded protein: CASSLATGYEAFF.

V is TRBV6-5 and J is TRBJ2-7; TRBD1 matches 8 bases. After removal of 5 bases from V and 4 bases from J, the junction contained 10 bases not matched to a gene. The CDR3 runs 15 residues. The germline CDR1 and CDR2 sequences are MNHEY and SVGAGI. This CDR3 reads CASSLGQGASYEQYF. The CDR3 DNA follows: TGTGCCAGCAGTCTCGGGCAGGGGGCTTCGTACGAGCAGTACTTC.